Listed below are T cell receptor beta chains from one sample, sequenced in a study of T-cell reconstitution after alpha-beta-depleted transplantation in children. TCRdb fed the PCR reads into MiXCR, producing one record per CDR3 protein. The sample holds around 670,000 distinct CDR3 sequences, roughly 13% seen once. The source material was PBMCs, sampled before TCRalphabeta/CD19-depleted stem cell transplant. These receptors came from a girl aged 2 to 10 with congenital amegakaryocytic thrombocytopenia, due to receive a stem cell transplant. Each CDR3 is given with its conserved first and last residue. A D gene is named only where the DNA matches it firmly. A clone size is listed for some rows: how often the clone was seen (once, few, many), or a class if it is expanded.

clone_size,v_call,d_call,j_call,cdr3_aa,cdr3_nt
NA,TRBV20-1,NA,TRBJ1-5,CSAQLAREQPQHF,TGCAGTGCTCAACTGGCTAGGGAGCAGCCCCAGCATTTT
many,TRBV29-1,NA,TRBJ2-3,CSADLHYNTDTQYF,TGCAGCGCTGATCTACACTATAACACAGATACGCAGTATTTT
NA,TRBV12-3/TRBV12-4,NA,TRBJ1-2,CASSPGTVSSYTF,TGTGCCAGCAGTCCCGGGACGGTTTCCTCCTACACCTTC
few,TRBV3-1,NA,TRBJ1-5,CASSQGSLGPQHF,TGTGCCAGCAGCCAGGGCTCCTTGGGGCCCCAGCATTTT
NA,TRBV6-1,NA,TRBJ2-7,CASSRDPSSYEQYF,TGTGCCAGCAGCAGGGACCCTTCCTCCTACGAGCAGTACTTC
many,TRBV29-1,TRBD2,TRBJ2-1,CSVFPGGRQFYNEQFF,TGCAGCGTTTTCCCAGGCGGGAGGCAGTTTTACAATGAGCAGTTCTTC
few,TRBV5-1,TRBD2,TRBJ2-7,CASSDSGYAYEQYF,TGCGCCAGCAGCGATAGCGGGTATGCCTACGAGCAGTACTTC
many,TRBV20-1,NA,TRBJ1-4,CSAREAGRVNEKLFF,TGCAGTGCTAGGGAAGCAGGAAGAGTTAATGAAAAACTGTTTTTT
NA,TRBV20-1,NA,TRBJ2-6,CSARQPSVSGANVLTF,TGCAGTGCTAGACAACCGTCGGTCTCCGGGGCCAACGTCCTGACTTTC
few,TRBV4-1,TRBD1,TRBJ2-5,CASSQLPGTGEKTQYF,TGCGCCAGCAGCCAGCTCCCCGGGACAGGGGAAAAGACCCAGTACTTC
few,TRBV3-1,NA,TRBJ1-1,CASSQKRVNTEAFF,TGTGCCAGCAGCCAGAAGCGTGTGAACACTGAAGCTTTCTTT